This TCR beta chain was found in a study of T cell responses to AZD1222 COVID-19 vaccine. Study-wide results and limits: A reported finding is that nearly half of spike-specific TCRs target unmutated variant regions.

The germline V gene encodes CDR1 WSHSY and CDR2 SAAADI. Trimming stripped 6 bases from V and 4 bases from J, with 12 bases between. This CDR3 has 13 amino acids. Notes on this clone: Its target is unknown.

Assay: immunoSEQ multiplex PCR; the TCRdb copy retains only in-frame clones and omits some. The sample lists about 180,000 clones, around 87% occurring once. Sequencing used peripheral blood, obtained on day 0 of AZD1222 vaccination. The source of this sequence is an adult in good health. The chain couples TRBV10-2 to TRBJ1-2; D may be TRBD1 (5 bases). In DNA form, the CDR3 reads TGCGCCAGCAGGGGGCCCGTGGGCTATGGCTACACCTTC. Translating it yields CASRGPVGYGYTF.